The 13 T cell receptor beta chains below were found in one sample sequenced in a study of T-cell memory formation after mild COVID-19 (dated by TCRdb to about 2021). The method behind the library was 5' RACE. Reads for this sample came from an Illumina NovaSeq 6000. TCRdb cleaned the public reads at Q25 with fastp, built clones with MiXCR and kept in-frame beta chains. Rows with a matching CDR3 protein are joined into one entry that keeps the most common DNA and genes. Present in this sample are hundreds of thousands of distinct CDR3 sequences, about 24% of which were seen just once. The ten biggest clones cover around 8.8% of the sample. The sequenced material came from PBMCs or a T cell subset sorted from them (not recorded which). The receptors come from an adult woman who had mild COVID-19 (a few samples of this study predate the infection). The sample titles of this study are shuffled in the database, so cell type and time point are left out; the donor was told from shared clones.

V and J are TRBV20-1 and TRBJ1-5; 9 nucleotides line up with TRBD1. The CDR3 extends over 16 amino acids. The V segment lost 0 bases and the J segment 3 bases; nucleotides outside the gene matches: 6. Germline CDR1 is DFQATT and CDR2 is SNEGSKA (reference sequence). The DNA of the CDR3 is TGCAGTGCTAGAGATCGGTGGGACAGGGTCAATCAGCCCCAGCATTTT. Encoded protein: CSARDRWDRVNQPQHF.

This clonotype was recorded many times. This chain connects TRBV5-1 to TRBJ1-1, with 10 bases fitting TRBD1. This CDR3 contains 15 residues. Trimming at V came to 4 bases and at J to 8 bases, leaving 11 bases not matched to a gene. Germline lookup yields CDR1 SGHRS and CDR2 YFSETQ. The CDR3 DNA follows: TGCGCCAGCAGCCCGGGGACAGGGGCCCTACTAGAAGCTTTCTTT. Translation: CASSPGTGALLEAFF.

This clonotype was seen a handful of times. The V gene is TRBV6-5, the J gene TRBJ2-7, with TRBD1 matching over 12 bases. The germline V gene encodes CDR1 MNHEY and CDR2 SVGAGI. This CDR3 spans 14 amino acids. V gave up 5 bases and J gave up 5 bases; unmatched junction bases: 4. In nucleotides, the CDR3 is TGTGCCAGCAGTGGGACAGGGGGCTTCCACGAGCAGTACTTC. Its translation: CASSGTGGFHEQYF.

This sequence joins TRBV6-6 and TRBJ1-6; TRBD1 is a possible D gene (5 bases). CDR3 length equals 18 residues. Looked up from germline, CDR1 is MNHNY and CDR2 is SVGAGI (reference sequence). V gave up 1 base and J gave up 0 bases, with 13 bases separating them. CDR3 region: CASSYLAPGGSYNSPLHF. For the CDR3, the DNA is TGTGCCAGCAGTTACTTGGCACCCGGGGGCTCCTATAATTCACCCCTCCACTTT.

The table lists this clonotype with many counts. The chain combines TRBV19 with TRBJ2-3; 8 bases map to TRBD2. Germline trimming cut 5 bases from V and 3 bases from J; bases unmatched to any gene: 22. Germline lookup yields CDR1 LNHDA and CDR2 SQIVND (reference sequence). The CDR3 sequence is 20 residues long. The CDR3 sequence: CASSFPFQGKLTSETDTQYF. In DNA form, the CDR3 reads TGTGCCAGTAGTTTCCCTTTTCAGGGGAAGCTGACTAGCGAAACAGATACGCAGTATTTT.

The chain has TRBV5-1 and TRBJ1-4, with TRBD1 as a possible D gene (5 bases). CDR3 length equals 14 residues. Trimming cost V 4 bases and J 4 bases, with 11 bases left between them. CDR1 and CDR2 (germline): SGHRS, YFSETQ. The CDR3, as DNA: TGCGCCAGCAGCAACCGGGACTATAATGAAAAACTGTTTTTT. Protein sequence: CASSNRDYNEKLFF.

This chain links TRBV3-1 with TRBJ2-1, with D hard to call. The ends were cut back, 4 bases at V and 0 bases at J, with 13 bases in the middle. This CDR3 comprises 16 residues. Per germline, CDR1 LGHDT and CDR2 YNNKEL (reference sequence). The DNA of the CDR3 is TGTGCCAGCAGCCCCCAAGTGGCGCGCTCCTACAATGAGCAGTTCTTC. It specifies CASSPQVARSYNEQFF.

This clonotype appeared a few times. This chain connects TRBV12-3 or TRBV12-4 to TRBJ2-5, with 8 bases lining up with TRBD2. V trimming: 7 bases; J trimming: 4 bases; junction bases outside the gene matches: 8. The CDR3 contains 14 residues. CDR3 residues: CASTYGSGRETQYF. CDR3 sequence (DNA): TGTGCCAGCACCTACGGAAGCGGGAGAGAGACCCAGTACTTC.

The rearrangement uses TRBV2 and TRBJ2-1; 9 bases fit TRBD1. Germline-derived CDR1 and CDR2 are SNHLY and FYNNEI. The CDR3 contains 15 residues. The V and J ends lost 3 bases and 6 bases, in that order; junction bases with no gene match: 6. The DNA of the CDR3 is TGTGCCAGCAGTGACGTGACAGGGGGGGCCAATGAGCAGTTCTTC. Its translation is CASSDVTGGANEQFF.

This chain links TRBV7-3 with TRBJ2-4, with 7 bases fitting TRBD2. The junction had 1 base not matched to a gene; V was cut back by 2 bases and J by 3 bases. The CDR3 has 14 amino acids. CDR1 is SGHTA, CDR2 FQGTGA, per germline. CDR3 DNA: TGTGCCAGCAGCTTAGGCGGGAGCAAAAACATTCAGTACTTC. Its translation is CASSLGGSKNIQYF. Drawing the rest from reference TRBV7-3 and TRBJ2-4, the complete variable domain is GAGVSQTPSNKVTEKGKYVELRCDPISGHTALYWYRQSLGQGPEFLIYFQGTGAADDSGLPNDRFFAVRPEGSVSTLKIQRTERGDSAVYLCASSLGGSKNIQYFGAGTRLSVL.

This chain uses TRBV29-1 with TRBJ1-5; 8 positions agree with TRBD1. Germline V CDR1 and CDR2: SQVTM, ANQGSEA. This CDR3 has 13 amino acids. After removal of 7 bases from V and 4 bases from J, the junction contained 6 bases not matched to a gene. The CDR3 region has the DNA TGCAGCGCCCGGACAGGGAAGAATCAGCCCCAGCATTTT. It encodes CSARTGKNQPQHF.

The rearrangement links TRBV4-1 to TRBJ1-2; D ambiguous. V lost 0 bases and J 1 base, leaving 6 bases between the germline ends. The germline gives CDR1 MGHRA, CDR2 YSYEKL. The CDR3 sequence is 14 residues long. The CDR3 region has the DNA TGCGCCAGCAGCCAAGACCGAGATAACTATGGCTACACCTTC. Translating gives CASSQDRDNYGYTF.

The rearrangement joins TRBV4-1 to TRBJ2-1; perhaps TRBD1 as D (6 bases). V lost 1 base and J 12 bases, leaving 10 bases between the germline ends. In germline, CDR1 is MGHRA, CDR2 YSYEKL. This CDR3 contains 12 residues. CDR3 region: CASSQVGGVQFF. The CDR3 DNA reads TGCGCCAGCAGCCAAGTAGGGGGAGTGCAGTTCTTC.